The 5 T cell receptor beta chains listed next were all sequenced from one sample in a study of shared clonotypes between healthy human individuals. The assay was immunoSEQ multiplex PCR, and TCRdb's table has in-frame clones only and misses some. This table has over a million clones, around 75% appearing once. The sample taken for sequencing was memory CD4+ T cells sorted from blood. Sample subset: CD45RA-negative fraction. Receptor source: a man aged 18 to 30 in good health.

The gene calls are TRBV30 and TRBJ1-1, with a tentative D call TRBD1 (5 bases). The germline V gene encodes CDR1 GTSNPN and CDR2 SVGIG (reference sequence). The V end lost 8 bases, the J end lost 1 base, and 11 bases lay between the germline ends. The CDR3 has 12 amino acids. CDR3 protein: CAGRQQNTEAFF. CDR3 coding DNA: TGTGCCGGCAGACAGCAGAACACTGAAGCTTTCTTT.

This clone was observed a handful of times. This rearrangement joins TRBV2 to TRBJ2-2, with D possibly matching TRBD2 (6 bases). Germline V lookup: CDR1 SNHLY, CDR2 FYNNEI. V lost 3 bases to trimming and J lost 7 bases, with 12 bases between them. This CDR3 is built from 14 residues. The CDR3 sequence: CASSDGGKDGELFF. In DNA form, the CDR3 reads TGTGCCAGCAGTGATGGAGGGAAGGACGGGGAGCTGTTTTTT.

The rearrangement uses TRBV10-1 and TRBJ2-3; D not certain. Germline V gene data show CDR1 as WNHNN and CDR2 as SYGVQD (reference sequence). Trimming removed 4 bases from V and 5 bases from J, with 10 bases in between. This CDR3 has 13 amino acids. The CDR3 here is CASSGPGEDTQYF. DNA of the CDR3: TGCGCCAGCAGTGGCCCCGGAGAAGATACGCAGTATTTT.

This chain connects TRBV7-2 to TRBJ2-5, with D hard to call. The ends were cut back, 4 bases at V and 1 base at J, with 7 bases in the middle. The CDR3 has 13 amino acids. Germline loops: CDR1 SGHTA, CDR2 FQGNSA. The CDR3: CASSSLRQETQYF. CDR3 nucleotides: TGTGCCAGCAGCTCCCTACGCCAAGAGACCCAGTACTTC.

The chain links TRBV10-1 to TRBJ2-5; no definite D call. The length of the CDR3 is 14 residues. Germline loops: CDR1 WNHNN, CDR2 SYGVQD (reference sequence). V was trimmed by 3 bases and J by 6 bases, leaving 14 bases between them. The CDR3 sequence is CASSEGVALKTQYF. The CDR3 DNA reads as TGCGCCAGCAGTGAAGGAGTCGCGTTGAAGACCCAGTACTTC.